This TCR beta chain derives from a study of early T cells in non-severe SARS-CoV-2 infection. Overall study results and limits: VDJdb matching, biased toward anti-spike CD8 responses, missed private and CD4 specificities.

This clonotype was counted at least ten times. What it binds is unknown. V lost 7 bases and J 3 bases, leaving 15 bases between the germline ends. The CDR3 runs to 13 residues. The V gene's germline CDR1 is DFQATT and CDR2 SNEGSKA (reference sequence). Attached unique molecular identifiers marked individual cDNA molecules. TCRdb re-derived calls from the 5' RACE reads in MiXCR, one entry per CDR3 protein. The table records roughly 53,000 distinct CDR3 sequences, around 9.3% of them present only once. This sequence originates from an adult who was a healthcare worker with PCR-confirmed SARS-CoV-2 infection or an uninfected control (not recorded which). The chain couples TRBV20-1 to TRBJ1-1; a possible D gene is TRBD1 (6 bases). Sequencing used whole blood. CDR3 DNA sequence: TGCAGTGTCGCGACCAGGGGTTACACTGAAGCTTTCTTT. As protein: CSVATRGYTEAFF.